A single sample gave rise to the 13 T cell receptor beta chains below, sequenced in a study of early T cells in non-severe SARS-CoV-2 infection. TCRdb ran MiXCR on the 5' RACE reads and lists one entry per CDR3 protein. The table includes some 71,000 distinct CDR3 sequences, around 15% detected once. The sample was whole blood. The receptors were gathered from an adult who was a healthcare worker with PCR-confirmed SARS-CoV-2 infection or an uninfected control (not recorded which).

This clonotype was seen a few times. This sequence joins TRBV20-1 and TRBJ2-7; TRBD1 matches at 7 bases. Germline V gives CDR1 DFQATT, CDR2 SNEGSKA (reference sequence). V shed 4 bases and J 1 base; nucleotides not matched to a gene: 7. The CDR3 runs to 14 residues. CDR3 coding DNA: TGCAGTGCTACCCCCGGGACAGTATCCTACGAGCAGTACTTC. Its protein is CSATPGTVSYEQYF.

The gene calls are TRBV18 and TRBJ2-5; D remains unclear. This CDR3 spans 15 amino acids. Germline V gives CDR1 KGHSH, CDR2 LQKENI. V was trimmed by 3 bases and J by 3 bases, leaving 14 bases between them. In DNA form, the CDR3 reads TGTGCCAGCTCACCTGGCTGGGATGGGGAAGAGACCCAGTACTTC. Encoded protein: CASSPGWDGEETQYF.

This clonotype has a count of ten or more. The chain couples TRBV5-1 to TRBJ1-1, with D perhaps matching TRBD1 (5 bases). This CDR3 region has 14 residues. V lost 4 bases and J lost 0, with 10 bases in between. CDR1 and CDR2 (germline): SGHRS, YFSETQ. The CDR3 protein is CASSDGHVNTEAFF. CDR3 nucleotide sequence: TGCGCCAGCAGCGACGGACATGTGAACACTGAAGCTTTCTTT.

CDR3 DNA: TGTGCCAGCAGTTCAACCCCAGGTACACCCAATCAGCCCCAGCATTTT. Its translation is CASSSTPGTPNQPQHF. V and J are TRBV27 and TRBJ1-5; D is ambiguous. This CDR3 has 16 amino acids. Germline loops: CDR1 MNHEY, CDR2 SMNVEV (reference sequence). V was cut by 4 bases and J by 3 bases, with 16 bases left in between.

J is TRBJ2-7 and V is TRBV6-1; D is unresolved. Trimming cost V 4 bases and J 3 bases, with 10 bases left between them. Germline CDR1 reads MNHNS; CDR2 reads SASEGT. The CDR3 runs 13 residues. CDR3 DNA: TGTGCCAGCAGTGGTAGTTTGGTCTACGAGCAGTACTTC. The encoded protein is CASSGSLVYEQYF.

The chain recombines TRBV5-1 with TRBJ1-1, with D possibly being TRBD1 (5 bases). This CDR3 has 15 residues. In germline, CDR1 is SGHRS, CDR2 YFSETQ. V was shortened by 4 bases and J by 0 bases, with 13 bases between the two germline ends. CDR3 bases: TGCGCCAGCAGCAAAAGGGACGGGTTGAACACTGAAGCTTTCTTT. Translating gives CASSKRDGLNTEAFF.

This clonotype was seen only a few times. This sequence joins TRBV28 and TRBJ2-3; maybe TRBD1 (6 bases). This CDR3 contains 14 residues. CDR1 is MDHEN and CDR2 is SYDVKM in the germline V gene. With 8 bases removed from V and 2 bases from J, the gap between germline ends came to 14 bases. As DNA, the CDR3 is TGTGCCAGCCTCCAGGGGACCGTCACAGATACGCAGTATTTT. It yields the protein CASLQGTVTDTQYF. Based on the CDR3 plus reference TRBV28 and TRBJ2-3, the full variable domain is DVKVTQSSRYLVKRTGEKVFLECVQDMDHENMFWYRQDPGLGLRLIYFSYDVKMKEKGDIPEGYSVSREKKERFSLILESASTNQTSMYLCASLQGTVTDTQYFGPGTRLTVL.

This clonotype was picked up many times. The chain employs TRBV27 and TRBJ2-1, with D perhaps being TRBD1 or TRBD2 (5 bases each). The CDR3 runs 17 residues. In germline, CDR1 is MNHEY, CDR2 SMNVEV (reference sequence). V was cut by 4 bases and J by 2 bases, with 18 bases left in between. In DNA, the CDR3 is TGTGCCAGCAGTTACGGGGACGGCACAAGGACCTACAATGAGCAGTTCTTC. Its protein is CASSYGDGTRTYNEQFF.

This clonotype has ten or more counts. The rearrangement joins TRBV5-6 to TRBJ1-6; the D is unclear. V was pared by 2 bases and J by 1 base, with 7 bases between. This CDR3 spans 15 amino acids. Per the germline V gene, CDR1 is SGHDT and CDR2 is YYEEEE. The CDR3 is CASSLGGSYNSPLHF. The CDR3 DNA sequence: TGTGCCAGCAGCTTAGGTGGTTCCTATAATTCACCCCTCCACTTT.

The chain joins TRBV28 to TRBJ1-6; D unresolved. The germline V and J ends were trimmed by 6 bases and 2 bases, with 14 bases remaining between them. The CDR3 length is 16 residues. Germline loops: CDR1 MDHEN, CDR2 SYDVKM. The CDR3 loop is CASRFPLATYNSPLHF. CDR3 DNA sequence: TGTGCCAGCAGATTCCCTCTGGCTACCTATAATTCACCCCTCCACTTT.

Ten or more counts support this clonotype. The chain carries TRBV20-1 and TRBJ1-1, with unresolved D. There are 11 residues in the CDR3. Germline V lookup: CDR1 DFQATT, CDR2 SNEGSKA (reference sequence). Trimming shortened V by 3 bases and J by 8 bases, and 10 bases separated the two germline ends. This CDR3 reads CSARRVDEAFF. CDR3 nucleotides: TGCAGTGCTAGGAGAGTGGACGAAGCTTTCTTT.

The V gene is TRBV7-9, the J gene TRBJ1-2; D not resolved. Per the germline V gene, CDR1 is SEHNR and CDR2 is FQNEAQ (reference sequence). CDR3 size: 12 residues. Trimming stripped 3 bases from V and 8 bases from J, with 10 bases between. CDR3 in amino acids: CASSFRREGYTF. The CDR3 DNA follows: TGTGCCAGCAGCTTCCGGCGCGAGGGCTACACCTTC. The full variable domain, completed using reference TRBV7-9 and TRBJ1-2, is DTGVSQNPRHKITKRGQNVTFRCDPISEHNRLYWYRQTLGQGPEFLTYFQNEAQLEKSRLLSDRFSAERPKGSFSTLEIQRTEQGDSAMYLCASSFRREGYTFGSGTRLTVV.

In its sample, this clonotype was seen many times. The V call is TRBV6-6, the J call TRBJ2-1; 8 nucleotides agree with TRBD2. The junction had 3 bases not matched to a gene; V was cut back by 7 bases and J by 1 base. Germline CDR1 MNHNY, CDR2 SVGAGI (reference sequence). The CDR3 has 14 residues. Here the CDR3 DNA reads TGTGCCAGCATGGGCGGGGGGTCCTACAATGAGCAGTTCTTC. Residues: CASMGGGSYNEQFF.